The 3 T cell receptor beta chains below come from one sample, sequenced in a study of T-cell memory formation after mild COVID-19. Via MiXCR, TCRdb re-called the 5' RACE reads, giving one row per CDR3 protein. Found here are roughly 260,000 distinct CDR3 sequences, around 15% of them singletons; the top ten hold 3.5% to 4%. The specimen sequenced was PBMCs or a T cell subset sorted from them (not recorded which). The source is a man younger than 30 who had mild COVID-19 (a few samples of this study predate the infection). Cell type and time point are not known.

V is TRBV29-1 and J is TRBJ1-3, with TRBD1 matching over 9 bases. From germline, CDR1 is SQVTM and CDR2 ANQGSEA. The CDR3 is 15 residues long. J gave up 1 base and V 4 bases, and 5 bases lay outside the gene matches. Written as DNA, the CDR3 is TGCAGCGTTGCCGAGGACAGGGGTTCTGGAAACACCATATATTTT. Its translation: CSVAEDRGSGNTIYF. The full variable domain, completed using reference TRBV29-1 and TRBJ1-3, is SAVISQKPSRDICQRGTSLTIQCQVDSQVTMMFWYRQQPGQSLTLIATANQGSEATYESGFVIDKFPISRPNLTFSTLTVSNMSPEDSSIYLCSVAEDRGSGNTIYFGEGSWLTVV.

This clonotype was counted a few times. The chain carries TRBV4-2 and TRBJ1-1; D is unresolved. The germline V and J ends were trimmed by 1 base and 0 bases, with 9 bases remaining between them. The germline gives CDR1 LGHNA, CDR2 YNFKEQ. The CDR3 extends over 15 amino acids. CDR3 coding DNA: TGTGCCAGCAGCCAAGTTGGGCTGATGAACACTGAAGCTTTCTTT. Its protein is CASSQVGLMNTEAFF.

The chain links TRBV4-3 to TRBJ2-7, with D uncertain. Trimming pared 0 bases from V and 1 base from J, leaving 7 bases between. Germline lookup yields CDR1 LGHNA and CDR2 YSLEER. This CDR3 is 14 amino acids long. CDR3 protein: CASSQESRSYEQYF. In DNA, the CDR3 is TGCGCCAGCAGCCAAGAGTCTCGTTCCTACGAGCAGTACTTC.